These 5 T cell receptor beta chains were all obtained from the same sample, sequenced in a study of early T cells in non-severe SARS-CoV-2 infection. TCRdb reanalysed the 5' RACE reads using MiXCR and keeps one entry per CDR3 protein. Altogether more than 20,000 distinct CDR3 sequences are present, about 4.7% being singletons, with the ten largest covering 16%. Sequencing was performed on whole blood. Source of these receptors: an adult who was a healthcare worker with PCR-confirmed SARS-CoV-2 infection or an uninfected control (not recorded which).

This clonotype was seen ten or more times. The V call is TRBV19, the J call TRBJ2-2; D unresolved. The CDR3 consists of 13 residues. The germline V gene has CDR1 LNHDA and CDR2 SQIVND (reference sequence). V was shortened by 2 bases and J by 6 bases, with 7 bases between the two germline ends. CDR3 nucleotide sequence: TGTGCCAGTAGTATATACAGCCCCGGGGAGCTGTTTTTT. This translates into CASSIYSPGELFF.

By sample fraction, this clonotype is medium-sized. The chain recombines TRBV3-1 with TRBJ2-1; TRBD2 aligns across 8 bases. Germline V gene sequence: CDR1 LGHDT, CDR2 YNNKEL (reference sequence). J lost 2 bases, V lost 3 bases, and 6 bases had no gene match. The CDR3 extends over 16 amino acids. CDR3 region: CASSHLLSGAYNEQFF. DNA for the CDR3: TGTGCCAGCAGCCATCTACTTAGCGGGGCCTACAATGAGCAGTTCTTC.

The chain carries TRBV7-6 and TRBJ1-3, with 7 positions matching TRBD1. Germline V gives CDR1 SGHVS, CDR2 FNYEAQ. The CDR3 contains 18 residues. V lost 1 base and J lost 0; bases outside the gene matches: 9. For the CDR3, the DNA is TGTGCCAGCAGCTTAGGGAGCACAGGGGCCATCTCTGGAAACACCATATATTTT. Its translation is CASSLGSTGAISGNTIYF.

J is TRBJ1-1 and V is TRBV7-6; no firm D call. The CDR3 consists of 15 residues. The germline V gene encodes CDR1 SGHVS and CDR2 FNYEAQ. Trimming took off 4 bases at V and 0 bases at J, with 12 bases between the two ends. The CDR3 loop reads CASSSLDGLNTEAFF. The CDR3 region has the DNA TGTGCCAGCAGCTCCTTGGACGGCTTGAACACTGAAGCTTTCTTT.

The table lists this clonotype with many counts. This chain uses TRBV6-5 with TRBJ2-2; D possibly corresponds to TRBD1 (5 bases). Trimming stripped 6 bases from V and 0 bases from J, with 11 bases between. Germline CDR1 reads MNHEY; CDR2 reads SVGAGI. There are 15 residues in the CDR3. The CDR3 sequence is CASRETDSNTGELFF. The CDR3 DNA reads as TGTGCCAGCAGAGAGACAGATTCGAACACCGGGGAGCTGTTTTTT.